These 5 T cell receptor beta chains originate from one sample sequenced in a study of T cells in Graves' hyperthyroidism and ophthalmopathy. Amplification yielded TCR beta CDR3 regions, with RNA transcripts as the source. Primed by the HTBI set, a first-round RT-PCR was run on the TCR CDR3. TCRdb processed the multiplex PCR reads anew with MiXCR; each CDR3 protein has one entry. The table lists over 250,000 distinct CDR3 sequences, approximately 17% of them singletons. The sequencing sample was made of blood. Receptor source: a woman aged 55-70 years with Graves' ophthalmopathy.

The chain employs TRBV6-2 or TRBV6-3 and TRBJ1-1; tentatively, D is TRBD1 (6 bases). Germline V gene data show CDR1 as MNHEY and CDR2 as SVGEGT. CDR3 length: 13 amino acids. With 8 bases removed from V and 3 bases from J, the gap between germline ends came to 13 bases. DNA for the CDR3: TGTGCCAGCTCGGAACAGGGTGACACTGAAGCTTTCTTT. Translation: CASSEQGDTEAFF.

This clonotype occurred many times. The chain has TRBV18 and TRBJ2-2, with D uncertain. Trimming pared 4 bases from V and 1 base from J, leaving 10 bases between. The CDR3 is 15 residues long. Germline CDR1 KGHSH, CDR2 LQKENI. The CDR3 spells CASSRVTGNTGELFF. The DNA for the CDR3 is TGTGCCAGCTCACGAGTGACCGGGAACACCGGGGAGCTGTTTTTT.

This clonotype was found many times. The V and J genes are TRBV6-6 and TRBJ2-1; 16 nucleotides match TRBD2. The CDR3 has 17 amino acids. V was pared by 1 base and J by 10 bases, with 7 bases of the junction left unmatched. The germline gives CDR1 MNHNY, CDR2 SVGAGI (reference sequence). Written as DNA, the CDR3 is TGTGCCAGCAGTTACTACGGGACTAGCGGGGGGGCTAGAGAGCAGTTCTTC. Residues: CASSYYGTSGGAREQFF.

This sequence joins TRBV29-1 and TRBJ1-2, with D perhaps matching TRBD1 (5 bases). In germline, CDR1 is SQVTM, CDR2 ANQGSEA. Trimming stripped 4 bases from V and 5 bases from J, with 11 bases between. This CDR3 is built from 12 residues. The CDR3 protein is CSVGSGEYGYTF. Written as DNA, the CDR3 is TGCAGCGTTGGGTCGGGGGAATATGGCTACACCTTC.

This chain connects TRBV7-2 to TRBJ2-5; 11 positions agree with TRBD2. V lost 5 bases, J lost 4 bases, and 15 bases stayed unmatched. This CDR3 region has 18 residues. Germline V gene lookup returns CDR1 SGHTA and CDR2 FQGNSA. The CDR3 protein is CASSQKRVAGGPRETQYF. The CDR3 DNA is TGTGCCAGCAGCCAAAAAAGAGTAGCGGGAGGGCCGAGAGAGACCCAGTACTTC.